This T cell receptor (beta chain) came from a study of graft-versus-host responses after intestinal transplantation. Points from the study as a whole: Researchers found GvH clones in recipient marrow, and some showed up first in ileum or blood.

Profiled with immunoSEQ multiplex PCR; TCRdb holds only in-frame clones, not every one. The sample holds roughly 9,400 clones, 25% to 40% seen once. This clone has more than one count but fewer than ten. Researchers placed approximately 200,000 CFSE-labeled responder cells in culture with approximately 200,000 irradiated, violet-dye-labeled stimulator cells. Sequencing used alloreactive CD4+ T cells from a mixed lymphocyte reaction culture, obtained before intestinal transplant. Subset of the sample: CFSE-low proliferating T cells sorted from roughly 6-day pre-transplant mixed lymphocyte reaction (GvH or HvG direction). The TCR comes from a human patient who received an intestinal transplant.

CDR3: CASSWRRGPTDTQYF. CDR3 nucleotide sequence: TGTGCCAGCAGCTGGAGGAGGGGACCGACAGATACGCAGTATTTT. J is TRBJ2-3 and V is TRBV7-2; a possible D gene is TRBD2 (6 bases). Trimming shortened V by 4 bases and J by 3 bases, and 14 bases separated the two germline ends. The CDR3 is 15 residues long. CDR1 and CDR2 from the germline V gene are SGHTA and FQGNSA.